A selection of T cell receptor beta chains follows, all from one sample in a study of brain T cells in children with intractable seizures. Here immunoSEQ multiplex PCR was the method, and the copy in TCRdb shows in-frame clones only, minus some. The sample lists about 320,000 clones, roughly 93% occurring once. Sequences were derived from peripheral blood, sampled more than 4 months after surgery. Receptors originate from a boy younger than two with tuberous sclerosis and intractable seizures. CDR3s include the opening cysteine and the closing phenylalanine or tryptophan. A D gene is named only where the DNA matches it firmly. Clone sizes are given selectively: once, few, many, or a class where the clone is expanded.

J | length | V | size | D | DNA | CDR3
TRBJ2-1 | 12 | TRBV7-9 | NA | NA | TGTGCCAGCAGCGACAGGTCCAATGAGCAGTTCTTC | CASSDRSNEQFF
TRBJ2-7 | 14 | TRBV7-9 | NA | NA | TGTGCCAGCAGCGACCGGGACTCGGCCCACGAGCAGTACTTC | CASSDRDSAHEQYF
TRBJ2-3 | 15 | TRBV7-6 | NA | NA | TGTGCCAGCAGCTTAGGAGGGTTCGACACAGATACGCAGTATTTT | CASSLGGFDTDTQYF
TRBJ1-1 | 17 | TRBV12-5 | NA | NA | TGTGCTAGTGGTTTGGTACGAGGGAAGAACTGGAACACTGAAGCTTTCTTT | CASGLVRGKNWNTEAFF
TRBJ2-5 | 16 | TRBV7-9 | once | TRBD2 | TGTGCCAGCAGCGCCGGACTAGCGGGAGATTGGGAGACCCAGTACTTC | CASSAGLAGDWETQYF
TRBJ2-1 | 11 | TRBV24-1 | NA | NA | TGTGCCACCAAGGAGGACAATGAGCAGTTCTTC | CATKEDNEQFF
TRBJ1-1 | 13 | TRBV5-5 | NA | NA | TGTGCCAGCAGCGGCCAACAGTCGCTGAGGGCTTTCTTT | CASSGQQSLRAFF
TRBJ2-1 | 20 | TRBV11-3 | NA | TRBD1 | TGTGCCAGCAGCTTAGATTTCATCAAACCGGGACAGGGGACCCACAATGAGCAGTTCTTC | CASSLDFIKPGQGTHNEQFF
TRBJ2-6 | 14 | TRBV6-5 | NA | NA | TGTGCCAGCAGTTCCTTCTCTGGGGCCAACGTCCTGACTTTC | CASSSFSGANVLTF
TRBJ2-4 | 14 | TRBV7-2 | NA | TRBD1 | TGTGCCAGCAGGGGACCGGGACAGCAAAACATTCAGTACTTC | CASRGPGQQNIQYF
TRBJ1-2 | 14 | TRBV6-6 | NA | TRBD1 | TGTGCCAGCAGTTACCCGGGACAGAACTATGGCTACACCTTC | CASSYPGQNYGYTF
TRBJ1-2 | 12 | TRBV6-1 | NA | NA | TGTGCCAGCAGTGACCGCCCCTATGGCTACACCTTC | CASSDRPYGYTF
TRBJ1-2 | 14 | TRBV30 | NA | TRBD1 | TGTGCCTGGAGTGCGATTGGACAGGGGGAAGGCTACACCTTC | CAWSAIGQGEGYTF
TRBJ2-3 | 16 | TRBV11-2 | NA | NA | TGTGCCAGCAGCTTAGCCGGGGGTTGGGGCACAGATACGCAGTATTTT | CASSLAGGWGTDTQYF
TRBJ1-1 | 12 | TRBV3-1/TRBV3-2 | NA | NA | TGTGCCAGCAGCCTCTGGGGCACTGAAGCTTTCTTT | CASSLWGTEAFF
TRBJ2-7 | 15 | TRBV6-5 | NA | TRBD1 | TGTGCCAGCAGCCAGGGACAGGACGTCTCCTACGAGCAGTACTTC | CASSQGQDVSYEQYF
TRBJ2-7 | 15 | TRBV7-6 | NA | NA | TGTGCCAGCAGCCCACCGGACAGTGATTCCTACGAGCAGTACTTC | CASSPPDSDSYEQYF
TRBJ2-1 | 13 | TRBV29-1 | NA | NA | TGCAGCGTTGGATCTCACTCCTACAATGAGCAGTTCTTC | CSVGSHSYNEQFF
TRBJ1-2 | 13 | TRBV2 | once | NA | TGTGCCAGCAGTGCGTCCAGGGTTCTTGGCTACACCTTC | CASSASRVLGYTF
TRBJ1-5 | 14 | TRBV2 | once | NA | TGTGCCAGCACCGAGGAGGTTGGGAATCAGCCCCAGCATTTT | CASTEEVGNQPQHF
TRBJ2-1 | 15 | TRBV27 | NA | NA | TGTGCCAGCAGTTTATTAGGGGGGTCCGTCAATGAGCAGTTCTTC | CASSLLGGSVNEQFF
TRBJ1-2 | 16 | TRBV5-4 | NA | NA | TGTGCCAGCAGCTTGAGTATCAGTGACAGCTCATATGGCTACACCTTC | CASSLSISDSSYGYTF
TRBJ2-2 | 11 | TRBV6-6 | NA | NA | TGTGCCAGCAGTTACCCCGGGGAGCTGTTTTTT | CASSYPGELFF
TRBJ1-6 | 17 | TRBV4-2 | NA | NA | TGTGCCAGCAGCCAAGAACGGCAGGTCTCCTATAATTCACCCCTCCACTTT | CASSQERQVSYNSPLHF
TRBJ2-1 | 15 | TRBV19 | NA | NA | TGTGCCAGTAGTTTCAGGAGACCCCCACGACATGAGCAGTTCTTC | CASSFRRPPRHEQFF
TRBJ2-3 | 16 | TRBV19 | NA | NA | TGTGCCAGTAGTATTGGGGAGACCGGTTCCACAGATACGCAGTATTTT | CASSIGETGSTDTQYF
TRBJ1-1 | 16 | TRBV6-5 | once | NA | TGTGCCAGCAGTTACGTAGCGAATCCCATGAACACTGAAGCTTTCTTT | CASSYVANPMNTEAFF
TRBJ2-3 | 15 | TRBV27 | NA | NA | TGTGCCAGCAGTTCAACCTGGGATAGCACAGATACGCAGTATTTT | CASSSTWDSTDTQYF
TRBJ1-6 | 15 | TRBV30 | NA | NA | TGTGCCTGGAGTGTACCGGGCAAGGGCGATTCACCCCTCCACTTT | CAWSVPGKGDSPLHF
TRBJ2-1 | 14 | TRBV7-8 | once | NA | TGTGCCAGCAGCGGCAGGGGATATATAAATGAGCAGTTCTTC | CASSGRGYINEQFF
TRBJ2-4 | 15 | TRBV6-5 | NA | NA | TGTGCCAGCAGTAGACTAGATCGCGATAAAAACATTCAGTACTTC | CASSRLDRDKNIQYF
TRBJ2-3 | 15 | TRBV5-1 | NA | TRBD2 | TGCGCCAGCAGTTCCGGGACTACCAGCACAGATACGCAGTATTTT | CASSSGTTSTDTQYF
TRBJ2-5 | 14 | TRBV29-1 | NA | TRBD2 | TGCAGCTTCGGCGGGGAGGGCACACAAGAGACCCAGTACTTC | CSFGGEGTQETQYF
TRBJ2-6 | 17 | TRBV7-2 | NA | NA | TGTGCCAGCAGCTTAGCTGGGGGAAACTCTGGGGCCAACGTCCTGACTTTC | CASSLAGGNSGANVLTF
TRBJ2-3 | 18 | TRBV5-6 | once | TRBD2 | TGTGCCAGCAGCTCCCTCACTAGCGGGGGCCCAAACACAGATACGCAGTATTTT | CASSSLTSGGPNTDTQYF
TRBJ2-3 | 14 | TRBV15 | NA | TRBD1 | TGTGCCATCCCGACCGAGGACAGGGCAGATACGCAGTATTTT | CAIPTEDRADTQYF
TRBJ2-4 | 11 | TRBV7-9 | NA | NA | TGTTCGGCTCAGGACTCCAACATTCAGTACTTC | CSAQDSNIQYF
TRBJ1-3 | 15 | TRBV6-5 | NA | NA | TGTGCCAGCAGTTCGGGACTAAACTCTGGAAACACCATATATTTT | CASSSGLNSGNTIYF
TRBJ2-7 | 15 | TRBV6-5 | NA | TRBD2 | TGTGCCAGCAGCGAGACTAGCGGGGGGGCCAACGAGCAGTACTTC | CASSETSGGANEQYF
TRBJ1-2 | 13 | TRBV5-4 | NA | TRBD1 | TGTGCCAGCATGGTGGCAGGGGGCCATGGCTACACCTTC | CASMVAGGHGYTF